This TCR beta chain was observed in a study of vaccination and CD4 T cells after COVID-19. Overall study context: Spike peptides, overlapping and drawn from SARS-CoV-2, HCoV-NL63, HCoV-OC43 and HCoV-229E, were used to stimulate cells.

The treatment was: roughly ten-day PBMC culture with coronavirus spike peptide pools or control peptides (ViraFEST assay). Once peptide pools had expanded antigen-specific T cells, ViraFEST sequenced TCRs. This clonotype appeared a few times. The antigen is unknown. The V end lost 0 bases, the J end lost 6 bases, and 18 bases lay between the germline ends. This CDR3 contains 16 residues. The assay that was used to sequence DNA from cultured CD4+ T cells was the Oncomine TCR Beta short-read assay. MiXCR, run by TCRdb on the PCR reads, gives a single entry per CDR3 protein. The sample yields nearly 20,000 distinct CDR3 sequences, about 43% seen once.

The specimen comprised CD4+ T cells from blood, cultured in vitro, sampled after SARS-CoV-2 vaccination. V is TRBV6-7 and J is TRBJ2-7; D is possibly TRBD1 (6 bases). TRBV6-7 is marked as an open reading frame, function uncertain. The sequence came from a human donor who had recovered from COVID-19. CDR3 DNA sequence: TGTGCCAGCAGTTACTCATTCAGGGGACGGTGGACCGAGCAGTACTTC. It is translated as CASSYSFRGRWTEQYF.